This T cell receptor beta chain was sequenced during a study of T cell responses to AZD1222 COVID-19 vaccine. About this clone: The antigen is undetermined.

The data were produced by immunoSEQ multiplex PCR, yet TCRdb's version contains in-frame clones alone and is incomplete. The sample includes about 150,000 clones, around 89% of them seen just once. Whole-study findings and limits: All repertoire sampling was performed exclusively after the peak T cell response.

V gave up 6 bases and J gave up 0 bases; unmatched junction bases: 4. The CDR3 loop spans 14 amino acids. Germline V lookup: CDR1 LNHDA, CDR2 SQIVND (reference sequence). The receptor was isolated from an adult in good health. The rearrangement links TRBV19 to TRBJ1-1; 7 positions agree with TRBD1. The sample in question was peripheral blood, obtained on day 0 of AZD1222 vaccination. The CDR3 is CASSRTGMNTEAFF. Written as DNA, the CDR3 is TGTGCCAGTAGCCGGACAGGTATGAACACTGAAGCTTTCTTT.